These 19 T cell receptor beta chains originate from one sample sequenced in a study of a mutant IDH1 vaccine in newly diagnosed glioma. The time point denotes: week 35, safety follow-up. The vaccine gave 300 ug of a 20-mer mutant IDH1 peptide subcutaneously per dose. Sequencing was performed with immunoSEQ multiplex PCR; in TCRdb, only in-frame clones are kept and a portion is missing. Of tens of thousands of clones detected, 80% to 85% appear once; the ten largest clones hold about 12%. No antigen has been identified for these receptors. The sequencing used PBMCs, collected from a glioma patient whose treatment included an IDH1 peptide vaccine. The receptors stem from a man younger than 35 with glioma.

The chain links TRBV6-5 to TRBJ2-2; D might be TRBD1 or TRBD2, each matching 5 bases. The V gene's germline CDR1 is MNHEY and CDR2 SVGAGI. CDR3 size: 15 residues. The ends were cut back, 4 bases at V and 8 bases at J, with 17 bases in the middle. CDR3: CASSSRGRARGELFF. The CDR3 DNA reads TGTGCCAGCAGTTCCCGGGGACGTGCACGGGGGGAGCTGTTTTTT.

The chain recombines TRBV7-9 with TRBJ2-3, with 10 bases matching TRBD2. Germline CDR1 reads SEHNR; CDR2 reads FQNEAQ (reference sequence). The CDR3 totals 16 residues. Trimming cost V 5 bases and J 0 bases; bases outside gene matches: 5. The CDR3 spells CASSPRTSGSTDTQYF. CDR3 nucleotide sequence: TGTGCCAGCAGCCCTCGGACTAGCGGTAGCACAGATACGCAGTATTTT.

The chain carries TRBV5-1 and TRBJ2-1; 7 positions match TRBD1. Germline CDR1 and CDR2: SGHRS and YFSETQ. The CDR3 has 14 amino acids. Losses at the gene ends were 7 bases for V and 5 bases for J; bases not matched to a gene: 9. CDR3 sequence reads: CASSGLTGHNEQFF. DNA of the CDR3: TGCGCCAGCTCTGGATTGACAGGGCACAATGAGCAGTTCTTC.

V gene TRBV30 combines with J gene TRBJ2-7, with 9 bases aligning to TRBD1. With V trimmed by 1 base and J by 7 bases, 11 bases remained unmatched. CDR1 is GTSNPN, CDR2 SVGIG, per germline (reference sequence). This CDR3 comprises 15 residues. CDR3 in DNA: TGTGCCTGGAGTGACCCCTCCGGGACAGGGTGGGAGCAGTACTTC. It codes for CAWSDPSGTGWEQYF.

The chain joins TRBV4-2 to TRBJ2-7; TRBD2 matches 7 bases. The germline V gene encodes CDR1 LGHNA and CDR2 YNFKEQ. The CDR3 extends over 17 amino acids. The trim removed 0 bases at V and 7 bases at J, leaving 15 bases unmatched. This CDR3 reads CASSQDGPGAGVLEQYF. The DNA for the CDR3 is TGTGCCAGCAGCCAAGATGGCCCGGGCGCGGGGGTTCTGGAGCAGTACTTC.

V is TRBV5-6 and J is TRBJ2-7; 10 nucleotides align to TRBD1. The J segment lost 2 bases and the V segment lost 3 bases, leaving 2 bases of the junction unmatched. Per the germline V gene, CDR1 is SGHDT and CDR2 is YYEEEE. The CDR3 extends over 14 amino acids. The CDR3 reads CASSSTGGPYEQYF. The CDR3 DNA sequence: TGTGCCAGCAGCTCGACAGGGGGCCCCTACGAGCAGTACTTC.

V is TRBV7-9 and J is TRBJ2-2; 8 positions agree with TRBD1. This CDR3 has 15 residues. V dropped 5 bases and J dropped 4; count of bases not matched to a gene: 6. The germline V gene encodes CDR1 SEHNR and CDR2 FQNEAQ (reference sequence). This CDR3 reads CASSLGQGTTGELFF. CDR3 DNA: TGTGCCAGCAGCCTAGGACAGGGAACCACCGGGGAGCTGTTTTTT.

This clone was picked up a small number of times. The chain uses TRBV18 and TRBJ1-5; D is perhaps TRBD1 (5 bases). The CDR3 sequence is 15 residues long. The germline V and J ends were trimmed by 6 bases and 0 bases, with 12 bases remaining between them. In germline, CDR1 is KGHSH, CDR2 LQKENI. The CDR3 is CASSLGQNSNQPQHF. The DNA of the CDR3 is TGTGCCAGCTCCCTAGGACAAAATAGCAATCAGCCCCAGCATTTT.

The chain recombines TRBV27 with TRBJ1-2; 7 positions agree with TRBD1. The CDR3 covers 16 residues. Germline V gene lookup returns CDR1 MNHEY and CDR2 SMNVEV (reference sequence). The V gene end was trimmed by 4 bases and the J gene end by 4 bases; junction bases not matched to a gene: 12. The CDR3 DNA reads TGTGCCAGCAGTTCTCTGCCGACAGGGTCGATCTATGGCTACACCTTC. Translation: CASSSLPTGSIYGYTF.

V and J are TRBV5-1 and TRBJ2-7, with D uncertain. The CDR3 contains 12 residues. The germline V gene encodes CDR1 SGHRS and CDR2 YFSETQ. The V and J ends lost 1 base and 4 bases respectively, with 6 bases between them. The CDR3 sequence is CASSLSHYEQYF. CDR3 sequence (DNA): TGCGCCAGCAGCTTGAGTCATTACGAGCAGTACTTC.

The CDR3 DNA is TGTGCCAGCAGTAGGGTGAGAGAGACAAACACCGGGGAGCTGTTTTTT. Protein sequence: CASSRVRETNTGELFF. This rearrangement joins TRBV27 to TRBJ2-2; D call uncertain. This CDR3 contains 16 residues. V gave up 5 bases and J gave up 2 bases, with 15 bases separating them. The germline V gene encodes CDR1 MNHEY and CDR2 SMNVEV (reference sequence).

This clone has just one count. The V call is TRBV19, the J call TRBJ2-1; TRBD2 matches 7 bases. CDR1 LNHDA and CDR2 SQIVND come from the germline V gene (reference sequence). V gave up 5 bases and J gave up 14 bases; unmatched junction bases: 15. The CDR3 is made up of 14 amino acids. CDR3 loop: CASSWTSPTSEKFF. The CDR3 bases are TGTGCCAGTAGTTGGACTAGTCCTACCTCCGAGAAGTTCTTC.

The chain combines TRBV7-2 with TRBJ2-7; TRBD2 matches at 10 bases. V dropped 3 bases and J dropped 3; count of bases not matched to a gene: 11. The CDR3 contains 17 residues. CDR1 and CDR2 from the germline V gene are SGHTA and FQGNSA. In DNA form, the CDR3 reads TGTGCCAGCAGCTTGGGGACACTAGCGGGGATGATCTACGAGCAGTACTTC. Protein sequence: CASSLGTLAGMIYEQYF.

V usage is TRBV7-3 and J usage is TRBJ2-5; a possible D gene is TRBD1 (5 bases). The germline V gene has CDR1 SGHTA and CDR2 FQGTGA. The length of the CDR3 is 20 residues. The V end was cut by 2 bases, the J end by 1 base, with 26 bases between. This CDR3 reads CASSLGRLSRASRGQETQYF. The CDR3 nucleotides are TGTGCCAGCAGCTTAGGGCGGCTTAGCAGGGCGAGTCGCGGCCAAGAGACCCAGTACTTC.

The chain combines TRBV5-5 with TRBJ1-2, with a possible D match to TRBD1 (5 bases). Germline-derived CDR1 and CDR2 are SGHKS and YYEKEE (reference sequence). The length of the CDR3 is 14 residues. Deletions cut 4 bases from V and 0 bases from J, with 10 bases between. The CDR3 DNA follows: TGTGCCAGCAGCGGCAGGGTTTCTAACTATGGCTACACCTTC. It translates to CASSGRVSNYGYTF.

This clone occurred once. The chain uses TRBV6-6 and TRBJ1-1; D call uncertain. This CDR3 is 13 amino acids long. V lost 6 bases and J lost 0, with 8 bases in between. Per germline, CDR1 MNHNY and CDR2 SVGAGI (reference sequence). The CDR3: CASSLLLNTEAFF. The DNA for the CDR3 is TGTGCCAGCAGCTTACTCTTGAACACTGAAGCTTTCTTT.

The V gene is TRBV5-8, the J gene TRBJ2-1, with TRBD2 identical over 10 bases. The CDR3 runs to 15 residues. After removal of 4 bases from V and 3 bases from J, the junction contained 4 bases not matched to a gene. Looked up from germline, CDR1 is SGHTS and CDR2 is YDEGEE. The CDR3 DNA reads TGTGCCAGCAGCCGACTAGCGGGCCTCTACAATGAGCAGTTCTTC. It encodes CASSRLAGLYNEQFF.

The chain joins TRBV18 to TRBJ2-7; no clear D gene. The DNA end lines up better with TRBJ2-5; the J call may be wrong. The CDR3 is 13 residues long. In germline, CDR1 is KGHSH, CDR2 LQKENI. The CDR3 protein is CASSPPGGGTQYF. Here the CDR3 DNA reads TGTGCCAGCTCACCACCGGGTGGCGGGACCCAGTACTTC.

V is TRBV7-9 and J is TRBJ1-1; no reliable D call. V was trimmed by 0 bases and J by 4 bases, leaving 3 bases between them. The CDR3 length is 12 residues. The germline gives CDR1 SEHNR, CDR2 FQNEAQ (reference sequence). The CDR3 sequence is CASSLAATEAFF. For the CDR3, the DNA is TGTGCCAGCAGCTTAGCAGCCACTGAAGCTTTCTTT.